The 29 T cell receptor beta chains listed next were all sequenced from one sample in a study of PD-1 blockade in classical Hodgkin lymphoma. Using immunoSEQ multiplex PCR, the repertoire was profiled, and TCRdb retains in-frame clones only, with some absent. The repertoire holds 20,000 or so clones, with roughly 90% as singletons. Regarding time point: cycle 4 day 1 (C4D1), after 5 to 7 weeks of nivolumab. Following autologous stem cell transplantation, relapse occurred in every patient, and exposure to brentuximab vedotin varied. This specimen was peripheral blood mononuclear cells (PBMCs), taken before the fourth cycle of nivolumab. The origin of the receptors is a human donor with classical Hodgkin lymphoma.

V gene TRBV11-2 combines with J gene TRBJ1-1; D is possibly TRBD1 (6 bases). CDR1 is SGHAT, CDR2 FQNNGV, per germline. This CDR3 has 12 residues. Trimming pared 2 bases from V and 7 bases from J, leaving 8 bases between. The CDR3 here is CASSLQDSEAFF. CDR3 nucleotides: TGTGCCAGCAGCTTACAGGACAGTGAAGCTTTCTTT. Looking up the rest from reference TRBV11-2 and TRBJ1-1 gives the full variable domain: EAGVAQSPRYKIIEKRQSVAFWCNPISGHATLYWYQQILGQGPKLLIQFQNNGVVDDSQLPKDRFSAERLKGVDSTLKIQPAKLEDSAVYLCASSLQDSEAFFGQGTRLTVV.

The J gene is TRBJ2-5, the V gene TRBV7-9; TRBD1 matches 7 bases. Trimming removed 5 bases from V and 3 bases from J; junction bases left unmatched: 6. CDR3 length: 14 residues. In germline, CDR1 is SEHNR, CDR2 FQNEAQ (reference sequence). CDR3 in amino acids: CASSTQTGKETQYF. The CDR3 nucleotides read TGTGCCAGCAGCACCCAGACAGGGAAAGAGACCCAGTACTTC.

The chain uses TRBV11-2 and TRBJ2-3; a weak D match, TRBD2 (5 bases). Germline values: CDR1 SGHAT, CDR2 FQNNGV. This CDR3 comprises 15 residues. V was pared by 5 bases and J by 3 bases, with 15 bases between. In DNA form, the CDR3 reads TGTGCCAGCAGCCCTGGGGAGTTTAGGACAGATACGCAGTATTTT. Translated, it gives CASSPGEFRTDTQYF.

The chain recombines TRBV6-5 with TRBJ1-2; D is unresolved. Germline values: CDR1 MNHEY, CDR2 SVGAGI. V lost 0 bases, J lost 7 bases, and 12 bases lay in between. The CDR3 runs to 14 residues. Here the CDR3 reads CASSYSRSIIGYTF. The DNA for the CDR3 is TGTGCCAGCAGTTACTCGCGCAGTATTATTGGCTACACCTTC.

This chain connects TRBV4-2 to TRBJ2-5, with D uncertain. The CDR3 covers 13 residues. Germline assignment: CDR1 LGHNA and CDR2 YNFKEQ. V was trimmed by 3 bases and J by 3 bases, leaving 8 bases between them. The CDR3 protein is CASSHRLEETQYF. CDR3 bases: TGTGCCAGCAGCCACCGGCTGGAAGAGACCCAGTACTTC.

V is TRBV6-5 and J is TRBJ2-2; perhaps TRBD1 as D (5 bases). The CDR3 sequence is 16 residues long. Trimming took off 0 bases at V and 3 bases at J, with 11 bases between the two ends. The germline V gene encodes CDR1 MNHEY and CDR2 SVGAGI. This chain's CDR3 is CASSYSSGFDTGELFF. The CDR3 DNA sequence: TGTGCCAGCAGTTACTCGTCAGGGTTTGACACCGGGGAGCTGTTTTTT.

The V and J genes are TRBV6-1 and TRBJ1-2; no clear D gene. This CDR3 spans 10 amino acids. Germline CDR1 is MNHNS and CDR2 is SASEGT. Trimming shortened V by 6 bases and J by 2 bases, and 1 base separated the two germline ends. The CDR3 bases are TGTGCCAGCAGCAACTATGGCTACACCTTC. Protein product: CASSNYGYTF.

The rearrangement joins TRBV11-2 to TRBJ2-2; tentatively, D is TRBD1 (5 bases). Germline CDR1 reads SGHAT; CDR2 reads FQNNGV. The CDR3 loop spans 17 amino acids. V was clipped by 1 base and J by 0 bases, with 12 bases between them. CDR3 in DNA: TGTGCCAGCAGCTTAGGTGTCTGGGGCTCGAACACCGGGGAGCTGTTTTTT. Translation: CASSLGVWGSNTGELFF.

The chain carries TRBV6-6 and TRBJ1-6; D remains ambiguous. This CDR3 region has 13 residues. Germline V gene data show CDR1 as MNHNY and CDR2 as SVGAGI (reference sequence). V shed 6 bases and J shed 7 bases, with 10 bases lying between them. The chain's CDR3 is CASSPRANSPLHF. The CDR3 coding sequence is TGTGCCAGCAGCCCCCGGGCCAATTCACCCCTCCACTTT.

CDR3 amino acids: CASSLAALGDTQYF. The DNA of the CDR3 is TGCGCCAGCAGCTTGGCTGCGTTGGGGGATACGCAGTATTTT. V and J are TRBV5-1 and TRBJ2-3; no definite D call. The CDR3 length is 14 residues. CDR1 and CDR2 (germline): SGHRS, YFSETQ. V was shortened by 0 bases and J by 6 bases, with 11 bases between the two germline ends.

This clone came up once. V and J are TRBV7-8 and TRBJ1-2; 8 bases fit TRBD1. Looked up from germline, CDR1 is SGHVS and CDR2 is FQNEAQ. CDR3 length: 15 residues. J was trimmed by 6 bases and V by 4 bases; bases with no gene match: 10. CDR3 amino acids: CASSSGQGKLDGYTF. DNA of the CDR3: TGTGCCAGCAGCTCAGGACAGGGCAAACTGGATGGCTACACCTTC.

This chain joins TRBV9 and TRBJ2-2; D gene ambiguous. V was cut by 0 bases and J by 0 bases, with 6 bases left in between. This CDR3 has 15 residues. Per the germline V gene, CDR1 is SGDLS and CDR2 is YYNGEE. CDR3 protein: CASSVAPANTGELFF. The CDR3 DNA is TGTGCCAGCAGCGTAGCTCCCGCGAACACCGGGGAGCTGTTTTTT.

The chain employs TRBV9 and TRBJ2-3, with TRBD2 identical over 8 bases. CDR3 length: 17 residues. Trimming at V came to 0 bases and at J to 4 bases, leaving 10 bases not matched to a gene. CDR1 and CDR2 from the germline V gene are SGDLS and YYNGEE. The CDR3 loop is CASSVAGSGGLSDTQYF. In DNA form, the CDR3 reads TGTGCCAGCAGCGTAGCTGGTTCGGGGGGGCTATCAGATACGCAGTATTTT. Combining the CDR3 with reference TRBV9 and TRBJ2-3 gives the whole variable domain DSGVTQTPKHLITATGQRVTLRCSPRSGDLSVYWYQQSLDQGLQFLIQYYNGEERAKGNILERFSAQQFPDLHSELNLSSLELGDSALYFCASSVAGSGGLSDTQYFGPGTRLTVL.

V and J are TRBV7-2 and TRBJ2-7; the match to TRBD1 covers 9 bases. J was trimmed by 6 bases and V by 5 bases; bases with no gene match: 14. This CDR3 comprises 16 residues. Germline-derived CDR1 and CDR2 are SGHTA and FQGNSA. CDR3 sequence: CASSAQSGQGRSEQYF. The CDR3 DNA sequence: TGTGCCAGCAGCGCCCAGTCGGGACAGGGACGAAGCGAGCAGTACTTC. Drawing the rest from reference TRBV7-2 and TRBJ2-7, the complete variable domain is GAGVSQSPSNKVTEKGKDVELRCDPISGHTALYWYRQSLGQGLEFLIYFQGNSAPDKSGLPSDRFSAERTGGSVSTLTIQRTQQEDSAVYLCASSAQSGQGRSEQYFGPGTRLTVT.

The V call is TRBV5-4, the J call TRBJ2-7, with TRBD1 identical over 10 bases. The J segment lost 6 bases and the V segment lost 0 bases, leaving 3 bases of the junction unmatched. This CDR3 has 14 amino acids. Germline V gene sequence: CDR1 SGHNT, CDR2 YYREEE (reference sequence). Here the CDR3 reads CASSLGQGAVEQYF. CDR3 nucleotides: TGTGCCAGCAGCTTGGGACAGGGGGCTGTCGAGCAGTACTTC. Filled out from reference TRBV5-4 and TRBJ2-7, the complete variable domain reads ETGVTQSPTHLIKTRGQQVTLRCSSQSGHNTVSWYQQALGQGPQFIFQYYREEENGRGNFPPRFSGLQFPNYSSELNVNALELDDSALYLCASSLGQGAVEQYFGPGTRLTVT.

This clone was detected a few times. The chain is built from TRBV21-1 and TRBJ2-7; the table's D call, TRBD1, was not checked against the DNA. TRBV21-1 has pseudogene status. CDR3 length: 16 amino acids. The CDR3 region is CASSKEQGPFSYEQYF. CDR3 bases: TGTGCCAGCAGCAAAGAACAGGGACCCTTCTCCTACGAGCAGTACTTC.

Written as DNA, the CDR3 is TGTGCCTGGAGTCGAAGAATGGACGAGCAGTACTTC. Residues: CAWSRRMDEQYF. The rearrangement joins TRBV30 to TRBJ2-7; D gene uncertain. V was shortened by 2 bases and J by 5 bases, with 10 bases between the two germline ends. CDR3 size: 12 residues. Germline loops: CDR1 GTSNPN, CDR2 SVGIG (reference sequence).

This clone occurred a few times. The chain employs TRBV30 and TRBJ1-2, with D uncertain. The V and J ends lost 4 bases and 0 bases respectively, with 12 bases between them. The CDR3 totals 14 residues. From germline, CDR1 is GTSNPN and CDR2 SVGIG (reference sequence). This CDR3 is CAWNVHPANYGYTF. In DNA, the CDR3 is TGTGCCTGGAACGTCCACCCAGCTAACTATGGCTACACCTTC.

This rearrangement joins TRBV30 to TRBJ1-1; a possible D gene is TRBD1 (5 bases). This CDR3 has 13 residues. The germline CDR1 and CDR2 sequences are GTSNPN and SVGIG (reference sequence). Trimming left V 1 base short and J 6 bases short, with 12 bases between. CDR3 nucleotides: TGTGCCTGGAGTGGGGGTCAGGGCCCTGAAGCTTTCTTT. Translation: CAWSGGQGPEAFF.

The chain recombines TRBV18 with TRBJ1-2; 9 bases map to TRBD1. V trimming: 2 bases; J trimming: 7 bases; junction bases outside the gene matches: 2. The CDR3 covers 13 residues. Germline-derived CDR1 and CDR2 are KGHSH and LQKENI. The CDR3 sequence is CASSPGDRAGYTF. The CDR3 region has the DNA TGTGCCAGCTCACCAGGGGACAGGGCTGGCTACACCTTC. Together with reference TRBV18 and TRBJ1-2, the CDR3 gives the full variable domain: NAGVMQNPRHLVRRRGQEARLRCSPMKGHSHVYWYRQLPEEGLKFMVYLQKENIIDESGMPKERFSAEFPKEGPSILRIQQVVRGDSAAYFCASSPGDRAGYTFGSGTRLTVV.

The chain links TRBV2 to TRBJ1-1; maybe TRBD1 (6 bases). The CDR3 is made up of 18 amino acids. Germline loops: CDR1 SNHLY, CDR2 FYNNEI. V dropped 3 bases and J dropped 4 bases, with 24 bases sitting between them. CDR3 loop: CASSDAWLGGGKGTEAFF. The CDR3 DNA reads as TGTGCCAGCAGTGATGCTTGGTTAGGGGGGGGCAAAGGCACTGAAGCTTTCTTT.

This CDR3 reads CASSLVGDAEQYF. In nucleotides, the CDR3 is TGTGCCAGCAGCTTAGTAGGGGACGCCGAGCAGTACTTC. The V call is TRBV7-8, the J call TRBJ2-7; D is tentatively TRBD1 or TRBD2 (5 bases each). Germline loops: CDR1 SGHVS, CDR2 FQNEAQ. The CDR3 is 13 amino acids. V lost 1 base and J 6 bases, leaving 10 bases between the germline ends.

The chain joins TRBV28 to TRBJ2-7; TRBD1 or TRBD2 may be the D gene (5 bases each). CDR1 is MDHEN, CDR2 SYDVKM, per germline. The CDR3 runs 15 residues. Trimming cost V 4 bases and J 2 bases, with 15 bases left between them. Written as DNA, the CDR3 is TGTGCCAGCAGTTCCGCGGGCAGGGCACCCTACGAGCAGTACTTC. It is translated as CASSSAGRAPYEQYF.

CDR3 residues: CASSETSEGTDTQYF. CDR3 bases: TGCGCCAGCAGCGAAACTAGCGAGGGAACAGATACGCAGTATTTT. V usage is TRBV5-1 and J usage is TRBJ2-3, with TRBD2 matching over 7 bases. Germline V gene sequence: CDR1 SGHRS, CDR2 YFSETQ. The ends lost 4 bases at V and 3 bases at J; junction bases unmatched: 8. The length of the CDR3 is 15 residues.

This clone appeared once. The chain carries TRBV6-5 and TRBJ2-4, with D possibly matching TRBD1 (6 bases). V gave up 4 bases and J gave up 6 bases, with 13 bases separating them. The CDR3 consists of 14 residues. Germline V CDR1 and CDR2: MNHEY, SVGAGI. For the CDR3, the DNA is TGTGCCAGCAGTTCCCCCGGGACACTAAACATTCAGTACTTC. This translates into CASSSPGTLNIQYF.

V usage is TRBV4-2 and J usage is TRBJ2-1; D gene uncertain. With 1 base removed from V and 8 bases from J, the gap between germline ends came to 12 bases. Germline V CDR1 and CDR2: LGHNA, YNFKEQ. The CDR3 consists of 14 residues. The CDR3 is CASSQVDPRDEQFF. CDR3 in DNA: TGTGCCAGCAGCCAAGTCGACCCCCGGGATGAGCAGTTCTTC.

V and J are TRBV6-5 and TRBJ1-5; perhaps TRBD1 as D (6 bases). Trimming removed 5 bases from V and 2 bases from J, with 13 bases in between. This CDR3 is built from 15 residues. Germline V gene sequence: CDR1 MNHEY, CDR2 SVGAGI. Here the CDR3 reads CASSPDGGGNQPQHF. DNA for the CDR3: TGTGCCAGCAGTCCCGACGGGGGCGGCAATCAGCCCCAGCATTTT.

The V gene is TRBV6-5, the J gene TRBJ1-2; D is perhaps TRBD1 (6 bases). Germline lookup yields CDR1 MNHEY and CDR2 SVGAGI. The V gene lost 9 bases and the J gene lost 3 bases, with 11 bases spanning the gap. This CDR3 is built from 12 residues. CDR3 residues: CASRGQDYGYTF. DNA for the CDR3: TGTGCCAGTCGGGGGCAGGACTATGGCTACACCTTC.

The gene calls are TRBV11-2 and TRBJ2-5; 10 bases align to TRBD1. V shed 4 bases, J shed 3 bases, and the junction held 17 bases outside the gene matches. In germline, CDR1 is SGHAT, CDR2 FQNNGV. The CDR3 contains 19 residues. CDR3 in amino acids: CASSSPTSSLGTGEETQYF. DNA of the CDR3: TGTGCCAGCAGCTCTCCAACGTCCTCCCTCGGGACAGGGGAAGAGACCCAGTACTTC. Looking up the rest from reference TRBV11-2 and TRBJ2-5 gives the full variable domain: EAGVAQSPRYKIIEKRQSVAFWCNPISGHATLYWYQQILGQGPKLLIQFQNNGVVDDSQLPKDRFSAERLKGVDSTLKIQPAKLEDSAVYLCASSSPTSSLGTGEETQYFGPGTRLLVL.